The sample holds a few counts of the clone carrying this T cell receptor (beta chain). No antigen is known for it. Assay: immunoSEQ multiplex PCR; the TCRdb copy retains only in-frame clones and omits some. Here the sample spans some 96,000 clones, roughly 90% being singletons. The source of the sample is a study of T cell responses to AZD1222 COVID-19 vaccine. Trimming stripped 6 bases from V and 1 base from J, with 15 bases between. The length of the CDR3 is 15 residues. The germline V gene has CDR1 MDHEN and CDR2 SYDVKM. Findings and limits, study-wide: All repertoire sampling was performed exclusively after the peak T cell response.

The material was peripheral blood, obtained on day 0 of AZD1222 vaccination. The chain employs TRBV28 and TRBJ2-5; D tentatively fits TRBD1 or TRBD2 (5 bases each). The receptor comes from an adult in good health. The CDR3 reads CASRRTTGPQETQYF. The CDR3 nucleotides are TGTGCCAGCAGGAGGACAACGGGACCCCAAGAGACCCAGTACTTC.